This passage covers 23 T cell receptor beta chains from one sample sequenced in a study of a mutant IDH1 vaccine in newly diagnosed glioma (dated by TCRdb to the early 2020s). The library was generated by the immunoSEQ multiplex PCR assay. Entries here come from immuneACCESS through TCRdb and include only in-frame sequences with V and J called. Some clones fail to appear in such tables; in the studies checked, an unresolved V gene covers under half of the shortfall, and the cause of the remainder is unknown. The sample data list under 65,000 clones, and roughly 80% of these were observed just once. The ten largest clones take up approximately 6.1% of the sample. Their antigens are not known. The intended sense of this specimen's time point label: week 11, during vaccination. Each vaccine dose, consisting of 300 ug of a 20-mer mutant IDH1 peptide in Montanide, was administered subcutaneously with topical imiquimod.

This specimen consisted of PBMCs, obtained from a glioma patient whose treatment included an IDH1 peptide vaccine. The receptor source for this set is a man aged 50 to 60 with glioma.

V is TRBV5-1 and J is TRBJ2-2, with D unresolved. This CDR3 comprises 15 residues. V lost 2 bases, J lost 0 bases, and 8 bases lay in between. CDR1 SGHRS and CDR2 YFSETQ come from the germline V gene. CDR3: CASSFDGANTGELFF. The DNA of the CDR3 is TGCGCCAGCAGCTTTGACGGCGCGAACACCGGGGAGCTGTTTTTT. Full variable domain (missing parts from reference TRBV5-1 and TRBJ2-2): KAGVTQTPRYLIKTRGQQVTLSCSPISGHRSVSWYQQTPGQGLQFLFEYFSETQRNKGNFPGRFSGRQFSNSRSEMNVSTLELGDSALYLCASSFDGANTGELFFGEGSRLTVL.

This chain connects TRBV19 to TRBJ2-2; D call uncertain. Germline V lookup: CDR1 LNHDA, CDR2 SQIVND (reference sequence). The CDR3 runs to 13 residues. Trimming cost V 7 bases and J 6 bases, with 12 bases left between them. This chain's CDR3 is CASNIDRAGELFF. As DNA, the CDR3 is TGTGCCAGTAACATAGACCGGGCCGGGGAGCTGTTTTTT.

J is TRBJ2-1 and V is TRBV6-1; no clear D gene. The V and J ends lost 6 bases and 9 bases respectively, with 12 bases between them. The CDR3 covers 12 residues. CDR1 and CDR2 (germline): MNHNS, SASEGT. The CDR3 nucleotides are TGTGCCAGCAGGCCGGTGGACGGTGAGCAGTTCTTC. Its protein product is CASRPVDGEQFF.

V is TRBV14 and J is TRBJ2-1, with D hard to call. Trimming left V 5 bases short and J 3 bases short, with 14 bases between. This CDR3 has 15 residues. Germline CDR1 is SGHDN and CDR2 is FVKESK. The CDR3 bases are TGTGCCAGCAGCTCACCGACCGGAAACTACAATGAGCAGTTCTTC. Its translation is CASSSPTGNYNEQFF.

The chain joins TRBV4-3 to TRBJ1-2; 9 bases map to TRBD1. The CDR3 has 15 residues. The V segment lost 0 bases and the J segment 4 bases; nucleotides outside the gene matches: 3. The germline V gene has CDR1 LGHNA and CDR2 YSLEER. CDR3 sequence: CASSQDWTGAYGYTF. The DNA for the CDR3 is TGCGCCAGCAGCCAAGATTGGACAGGGGCCTATGGCTACACCTTC.

The rearrangement links TRBV6-1 to TRBJ2-2; possibly TRBD1 or TRBD2 for D (5 bases each). The germline gives CDR1 MNHNS, CDR2 SASEGT. This CDR3 contains 14 residues. With 7 bases removed from V and 3 bases from J, the gap between germline ends came to 12 bases. This CDR3 reads CASTGLGDTGELFF. The CDR3 bases are TGTGCCAGCACGGGGCTAGGCGACACCGGGGAGCTGTTTTTT.

The CDR3 nucleotides are TGTGCCAGCAGCCAGGACAGGGGTTACACTGAAGCTTTCTTT. The encoded protein is CASSQDRGYTEAFF. The chain joins TRBV7-2 to TRBJ1-1; TRBD1 aligns across 9 bases. V shed 5 bases and J 3 bases; nucleotides not matched to a gene: 4. The CDR3 covers 14 residues. Germline loops: CDR1 SGHTA, CDR2 FQGNSA.

The CDR3 reads CARAASGGYGEQFF. The CDR3 DNA sequence: TGTGCCCGGGCGGCTAGCGGGGGGTACGGTGAGCAGTTCTTC. The chain is built from TRBV30 and TRBJ2-1; 11 nucleotides agree with TRBD2. This CDR3 comprises 14 residues. CDR1 is GTSNPN and CDR2 is SVGIG in the germline V gene (reference sequence). V shed 8 bases, J shed 9 bases, and the junction held 12 bases outside the gene matches.

This chain connects TRBV2 to TRBJ2-2; tentatively, D is TRBD1 (5 bases). The V end lost 4 bases, the J end lost 4 bases, and 7 bases lay between the germline ends. CDR1 is SNHLY and CDR2 is FYNNEI in the germline V gene. The CDR3 length is 13 residues. The DNA of the CDR3 is TGTGCCAGCAGTGCAGGGTTCACCGGGGAGCTGTTTTTT. Its protein is CASSAGFTGELFF.

V and J are TRBV19 and TRBJ2-5, with D unclear. V lost 4 bases and J lost 4, with 13 bases in between. The CDR3 is 14 amino acids. Germline CDR1 is LNHDA and CDR2 is SQIVND (reference sequence). This chain's CDR3 is CASSKARPGETQYF. The CDR3 coding sequence is TGTGCCAGTAGTAAGGCGCGGCCGGGAGAGACCCAGTACTTC.

This clone appeared a single time. The chain uses TRBV29-1 and TRBJ1-1; 10 bases are shared with TRBD1. CDR3 length equals 14 residues. The junction had 6 bases not matched to a gene; V was cut back by 4 bases and J by 4 bases. The V gene's germline CDR1 is SQVTM and CDR2 ANQGSEA. The CDR3 here is CSVAGGQGPTEAFF. The CDR3 DNA reads TGCAGCGTTGCGGGGGGACAGGGGCCCACTGAAGCTTTCTTT.

The chain links TRBV10-2 to TRBJ1-2; the match to TRBD1 covers 8 bases. Germline V gives CDR1 WSHSY, CDR2 SAAADI. Trimming removed 6 bases from V and 6 bases from J; junction bases left unmatched: 12. CDR3 length: 15 amino acids. Here the CDR3 DNA reads TGCGCCAGCAGCTTTACTCCGGGACAGGAGGATGGCTACACCTTC. Translation: CASSFTPGQEDGYTF.

This clone appeared a few times. The rearrangement joins TRBV18 to TRBJ2-1; TRBD1 matches 7 bases. J was trimmed by 5 bases and V by 5 bases; bases with no gene match: 3. Germline CDR1 and CDR2: KGHSH and LQKENI. The CDR3 sequence is 13 residues long. The CDR3 spells CASSSGQHNEQFF. Here the CDR3 DNA reads TGTGCCAGCTCATCGGGACAGCACAATGAGCAGTTCTTC.

J is TRBJ2-7 and V is TRBV19; D gene ambiguous. The CDR3 extends over 12 amino acids. Trimming cost V 8 bases and J 2 bases, with 10 bases left between them. Germline lookup yields CDR1 LNHDA and CDR2 SQIVND (reference sequence). The CDR3 protein is CASSDGAYEQYF. The CDR3 DNA reads TGTGCCAGTTCCGACGGAGCCTACGAGCAGTACTTC. Combining the CDR3 with reference TRBV19 and TRBJ2-7 gives the whole variable domain DGGITQSPKYLFRKEGQNVTLSCEQNLNHDAMYWYRQDPGQGLRLIYYSQIVNDFQKGDIAEGYSVSREKKESFPLTVTSAQKNPTAFYLCASSDGAYEQYFGPGTRLTVT.

J is TRBJ2-7 and V is TRBV30, with a possible D match to TRBD1 (6 bases). V lost 3 bases and J lost 5, with 14 bases in between. CDR1 GTSNPN and CDR2 SVGIG come from the germline V gene (reference sequence). CDR3 length equals 13 residues. The CDR3 bases are TGTGCCTGGAGCGCCGGACAGTCGAACGAGCAGTACTTC. Translation: CAWSAGQSNEQYF.

The chain employs TRBV7-3 and TRBJ2-1; 10 nucleotides match TRBD2. The CDR3 contains 16 residues. The germline gives CDR1 SGHTA, CDR2 FQGTGA. V dropped 1 base and J dropped 7; count of bases not matched to a gene: 7. CDR3 loop: CASSLMASGGFNEQFF. In DNA form, the CDR3 reads TGTGCCAGCAGCTTAATGGCTAGCGGGGGATTTAATGAGCAGTTCTTC.

The chain carries TRBV27 and TRBJ2-3; D uncertain. V was clipped by 8 bases and J by 3 bases, with 15 bases between them. The CDR3 consists of 14 residues. The germline gives CDR1 MNHEY, CDR2 SMNVEV (reference sequence). The CDR3 here is CASALWGSTDTQYF. The CDR3 nucleotides read TGTGCCAGCGCCCTATGGGGTTCGACAGATACGCAGTATTTT.

CDR3 region: CASSLSSNQPQHF. CDR3 DNA sequence: TGTGCCAGCAGCCTAAGTAGCAATCAGCCCCAGCATTTT. V is TRBV11-2 and J is TRBJ1-5; D ambiguous. Trimming removed 5 bases at V and 0 bases at J, with 5 bases between. The germline V gene has CDR1 SGHAT and CDR2 FQNNGV. The length of the CDR3 is 13 residues. The full variable domain, its missing parts supplied by reference TRBV11-2 and TRBJ1-5, is EAGVAQSPRYKIIEKRQSVAFWCNPISGHATLYWYQQILGQGPKLLIQFQNNGVVDDSQLPKDRFSAERLKGVDSTLKIQPAKLEDSAVYLCASSLSSNQPQHFGDGTRLSIL.

The chain carries TRBV27 and TRBJ1-2, with TRBD1 matching 7 bases. Germline V gene data show CDR1 as MNHEY and CDR2 as SMNVEV (reference sequence). The CDR3 has 14 residues. With V trimmed by 6 bases and J by 4 bases, 8 bases remained unmatched. CDR3 DNA: TGTGCCAGCAGAACCGGGACAGATAGCTATGGCTACACCTTC. Amino acids: CASRTGTDSYGYTF.

Points on this clone: The junction differs from germline at one of its ends, possibly a read error. The V and J genes are TRBV7-2 and TRBJ2-7, with D maybe TRBD2 (6 bases). Germline V CDR1 and CDR2: SGHTA, FQGNSA. The CDR3 runs to 16 residues. This chain's CDR3 is CASSPHPGDPSHEQYF. The DNA for the CDR3 is TGTGCCAGCAGCCCCCACCCGGGGGACCCCTCCCACGAGCAGTACTTC.

The chain has TRBV11-3 and TRBJ1-2; TRBD1 agrees at 9 bases. Unmatched junction bases numbered 8, after V lost 5 bases and J lost 4 bases. The germline CDR1 and CDR2 sequences are SGHNT and YENEEA. The CDR3 consists of 15 residues. The CDR3 coding sequence is TGTGCCAGCAGCCCCTACCAGACAGGGGGCTATGGCTACACCTTC. Protein product: CASSPYQTGGYGYTF.

This clone was detected only a few times. The chain employs TRBV5-6 and TRBJ2-7, with a possible D match to TRBD2 (6 bases). V lost 3 bases and J 0 bases, leaving 10 bases between the germline ends. Germline V gene sequence: CDR1 SGHDT, CDR2 YYEEEE. This CDR3 spans 14 amino acids. CDR3 in amino acids: CASSSPTSSYEQYF. CDR3 coding DNA: TGTGCCAGCAGCTCCCCGACTAGCTCCTACGAGCAGTACTTC.

This clone was detected once. The chain couples TRBV7-2 to TRBJ1-5, with D unclear. The germline V gene encodes CDR1 SGHTA and CDR2 FQGNSA. V gave up 1 base and J gave up 6 bases, with 13 bases separating them. This CDR3 spans 15 amino acids. Written as DNA, the CDR3 is TGTGCCAGCAGCTTAGGTATAGGCCTAGGTCAGCCCCAGCATTTT. It translates to CASSLGIGLGQPQHF.